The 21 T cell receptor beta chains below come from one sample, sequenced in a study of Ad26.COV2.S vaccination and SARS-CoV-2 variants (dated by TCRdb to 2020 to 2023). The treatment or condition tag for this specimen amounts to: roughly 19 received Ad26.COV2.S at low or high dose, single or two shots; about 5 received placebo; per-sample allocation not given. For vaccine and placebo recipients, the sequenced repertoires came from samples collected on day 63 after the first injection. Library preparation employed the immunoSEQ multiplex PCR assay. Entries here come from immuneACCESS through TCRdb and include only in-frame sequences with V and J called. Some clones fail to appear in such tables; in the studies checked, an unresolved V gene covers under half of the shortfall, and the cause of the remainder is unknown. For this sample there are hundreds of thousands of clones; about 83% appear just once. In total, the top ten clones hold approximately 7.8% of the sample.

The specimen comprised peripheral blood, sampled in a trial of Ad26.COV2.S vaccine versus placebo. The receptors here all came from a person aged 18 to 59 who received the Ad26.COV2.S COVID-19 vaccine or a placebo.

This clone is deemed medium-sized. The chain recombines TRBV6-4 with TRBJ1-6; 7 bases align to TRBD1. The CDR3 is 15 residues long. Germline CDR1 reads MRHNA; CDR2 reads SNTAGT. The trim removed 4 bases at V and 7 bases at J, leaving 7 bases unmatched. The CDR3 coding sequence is TGTGCCAGCAGTGGTTCAGCAGGGGGAAATTCACCCCTCCACTTT. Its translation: CASSGSAGGNSPLHF.

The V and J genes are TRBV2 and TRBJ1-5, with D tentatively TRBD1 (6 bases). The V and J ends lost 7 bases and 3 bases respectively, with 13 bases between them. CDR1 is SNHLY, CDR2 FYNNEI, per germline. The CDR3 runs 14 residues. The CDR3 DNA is TGTGCCAGCACACAAGGACAGTACAATCAGCCCCAGCATTTT. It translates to CASTQGQYNQPQHF.

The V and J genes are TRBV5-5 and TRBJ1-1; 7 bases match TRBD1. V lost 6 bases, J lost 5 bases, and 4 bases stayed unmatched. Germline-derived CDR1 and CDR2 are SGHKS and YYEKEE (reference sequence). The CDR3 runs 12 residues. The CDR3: CASKGGRTEAFF. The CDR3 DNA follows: TGTGCCAGCAAAGGGGGCAGGACTGAAGCTTTCTTT.

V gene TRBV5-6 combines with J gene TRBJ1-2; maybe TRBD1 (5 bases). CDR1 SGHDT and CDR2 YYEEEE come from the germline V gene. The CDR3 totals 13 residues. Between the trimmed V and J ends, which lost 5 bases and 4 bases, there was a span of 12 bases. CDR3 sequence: CASRDTQLYGYTF. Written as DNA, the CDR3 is TGTGCCAGCAGGGACACGCAACTCTATGGCTACACCTTC.

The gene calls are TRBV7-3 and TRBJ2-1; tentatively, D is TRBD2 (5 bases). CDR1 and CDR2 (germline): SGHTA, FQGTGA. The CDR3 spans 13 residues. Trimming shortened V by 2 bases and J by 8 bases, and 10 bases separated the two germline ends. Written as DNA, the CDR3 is TGTGCCAGCAGCTTAGACCGGGGAGATGAGCAGTTCTTC. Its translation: CASSLDRGDEQFF.

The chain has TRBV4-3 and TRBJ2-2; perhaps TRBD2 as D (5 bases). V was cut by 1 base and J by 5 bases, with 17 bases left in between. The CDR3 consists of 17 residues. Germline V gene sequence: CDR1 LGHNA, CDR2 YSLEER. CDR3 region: CASSQGVEASLTGELFF. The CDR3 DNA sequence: TGCGCCAGCAGCCAAGGCGTGGAGGCTAGCCTAACCGGGGAGCTGTTTTTT.

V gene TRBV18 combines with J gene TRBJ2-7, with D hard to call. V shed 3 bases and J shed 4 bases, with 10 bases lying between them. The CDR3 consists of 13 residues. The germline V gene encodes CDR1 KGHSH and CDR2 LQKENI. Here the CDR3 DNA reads TGTGCCAGCTCACCGAGGCAGACTTACGAGCAGTACTTC. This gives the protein CASSPRQTYEQYF.

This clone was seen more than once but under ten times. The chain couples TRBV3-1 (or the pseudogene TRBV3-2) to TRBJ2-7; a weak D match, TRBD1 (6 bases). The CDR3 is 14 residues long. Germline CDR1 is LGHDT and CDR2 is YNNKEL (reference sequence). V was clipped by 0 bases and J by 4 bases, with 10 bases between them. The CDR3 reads CASSQEGRGYEQYF. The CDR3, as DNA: TGTGCCAGCAGCCAAGAGGGCAGGGGTTACGAGCAGTACTTC.

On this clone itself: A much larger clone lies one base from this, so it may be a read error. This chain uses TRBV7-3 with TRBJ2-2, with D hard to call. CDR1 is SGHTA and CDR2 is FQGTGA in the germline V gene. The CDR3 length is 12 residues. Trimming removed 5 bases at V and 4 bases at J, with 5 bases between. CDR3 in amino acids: CASSPGTGELFF. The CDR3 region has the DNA TGTGCCAGCAGCCCGGGCACCGGGGAGCTGTTTTTT.

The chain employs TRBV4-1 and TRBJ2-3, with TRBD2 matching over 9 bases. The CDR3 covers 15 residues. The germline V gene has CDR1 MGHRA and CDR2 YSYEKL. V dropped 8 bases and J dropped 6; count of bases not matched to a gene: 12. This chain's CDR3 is CASGIAGAPGDTQYF. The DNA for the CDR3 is TGCGCCAGCGGAATAGCGGGGGCCCCTGGGGATACGCAGTATTTT.

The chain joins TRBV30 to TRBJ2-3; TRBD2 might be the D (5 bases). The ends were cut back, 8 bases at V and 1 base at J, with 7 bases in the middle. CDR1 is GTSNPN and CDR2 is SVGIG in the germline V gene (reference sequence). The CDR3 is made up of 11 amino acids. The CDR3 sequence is CARGGTDTQYF. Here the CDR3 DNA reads TGTGCCCGGGGAGGCACAGATACGCAGTATTTT.

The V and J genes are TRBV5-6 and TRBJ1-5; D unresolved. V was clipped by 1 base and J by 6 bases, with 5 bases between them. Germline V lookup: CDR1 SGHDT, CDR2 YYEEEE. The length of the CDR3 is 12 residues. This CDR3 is CASSLWSQPQHF. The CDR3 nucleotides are TGTGCCAGCAGCTTGTGGTCTCAGCCCCAGCATTTT.

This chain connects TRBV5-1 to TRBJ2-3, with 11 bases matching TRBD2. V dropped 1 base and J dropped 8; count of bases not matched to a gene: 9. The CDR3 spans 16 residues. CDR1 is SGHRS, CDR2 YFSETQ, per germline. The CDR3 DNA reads TGCGCCAGCAGCTTGAGGGGACTAGCGGCCTTGGCTACGCAGTATTTT. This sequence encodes CASSLRGLAALATQYF.

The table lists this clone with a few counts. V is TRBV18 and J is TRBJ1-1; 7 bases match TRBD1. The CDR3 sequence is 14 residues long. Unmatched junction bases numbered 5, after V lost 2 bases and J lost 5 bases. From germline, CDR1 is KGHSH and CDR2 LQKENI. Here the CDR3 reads CASSPRGRSTEAFF. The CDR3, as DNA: TGTGCCAGCTCACCAAGGGGGCGGAGTACTGAAGCTTTCTTT. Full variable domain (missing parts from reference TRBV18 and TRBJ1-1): NAGVMQNPRHLVRRRGQEARLRCSPMKGHSHVYWYRQLPEEGLKFMVYLQKENIIDESGMPKERFSAEFPKEGPSILRIQQVVRGDSAAYFCASSPRGRSTEAFFGQGTRLTVV.

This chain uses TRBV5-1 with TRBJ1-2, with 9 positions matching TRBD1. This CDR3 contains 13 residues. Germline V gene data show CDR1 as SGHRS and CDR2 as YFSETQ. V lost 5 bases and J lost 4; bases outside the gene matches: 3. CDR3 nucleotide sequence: TGCGCCAGCAGTCGGGACAGGGTCTATGGCTACACCTTC. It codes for CASSRDRVYGYTF.

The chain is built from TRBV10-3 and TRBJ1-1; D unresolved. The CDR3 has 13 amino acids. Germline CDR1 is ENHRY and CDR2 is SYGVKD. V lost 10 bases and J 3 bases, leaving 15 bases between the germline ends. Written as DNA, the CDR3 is TGTGCCACCTCTGAGGGAGGTGACACTGAAGCTTTCTTT. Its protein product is CATSEGGDTEAFF.

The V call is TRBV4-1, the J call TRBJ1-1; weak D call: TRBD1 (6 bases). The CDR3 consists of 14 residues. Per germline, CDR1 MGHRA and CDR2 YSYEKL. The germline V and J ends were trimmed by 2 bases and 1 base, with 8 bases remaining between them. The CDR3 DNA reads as TGCGCCAGCAGCCAACTACAGGGGAACACTGAAGCTTTCTTT. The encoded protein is CASSQLQGNTEAFF.

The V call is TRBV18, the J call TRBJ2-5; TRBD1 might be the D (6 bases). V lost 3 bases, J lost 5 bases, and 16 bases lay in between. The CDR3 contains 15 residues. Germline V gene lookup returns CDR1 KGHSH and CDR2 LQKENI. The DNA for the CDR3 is TGTGCCAGCTCACCCCCGGGACACAGGACGGAGACCCAGTACTTC. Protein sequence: CASSPPGHRTETQYF.

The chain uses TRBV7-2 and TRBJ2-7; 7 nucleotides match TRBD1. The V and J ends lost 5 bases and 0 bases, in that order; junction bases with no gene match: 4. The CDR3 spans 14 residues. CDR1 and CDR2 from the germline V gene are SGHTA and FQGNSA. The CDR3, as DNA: TGTGCCAGCAGCCGCCGGGACAGCTCCTACGAGCAGTACTTC. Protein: CASSRRDSSYEQYF.

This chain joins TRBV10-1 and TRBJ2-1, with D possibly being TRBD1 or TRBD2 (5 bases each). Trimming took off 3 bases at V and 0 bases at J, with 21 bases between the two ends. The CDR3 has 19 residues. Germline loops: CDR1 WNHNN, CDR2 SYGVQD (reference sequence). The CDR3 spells CASSDKGSERRGSYNEQFF. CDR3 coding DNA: TGCGCCAGCAGTGATAAAGGTAGCGAGAGAAGGGGCTCCTACAATGAGCAGTTCTTC.

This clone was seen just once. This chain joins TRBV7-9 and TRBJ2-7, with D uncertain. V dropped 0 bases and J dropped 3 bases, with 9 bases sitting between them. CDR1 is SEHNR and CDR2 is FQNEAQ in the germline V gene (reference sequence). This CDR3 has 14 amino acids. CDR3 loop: CASSLARRSYEQYF. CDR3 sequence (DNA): TGTGCCAGCAGCTTAGCGCGACGCAGCTACGAGCAGTACTTC.